This T cell receptor (beta chain) originates from a study of shared clonotypes between healthy human individuals. This clone has a count of ten or more. The unsorted samples had around 86 million PBMCs used for genomic DNA. Ten immunoSEQ deep assay plates served to sequence unsorted PBMC DNA. Clones were read by immunoSEQ multiplex PCR, and TCRdb kept only the in-frame ones, dropping some. The top ten clones hold roughly 13% of a sample with over 400,000 clones, approximately 81% of them seen once. This CDR3 contains 16 residues. Trimming left V 6 bases short and J 4 bases short, with 19 bases between. Germline values: CDR1 WSHSY, CDR2 SAAADI.

This clonotype was sampled from a woman in her thirties or forties in good health. Some clones in this sample may be carry-over from other donors' samples. The V call is TRBV10-2, the J call TRBJ1-3, with D uncertain. The specimen was PBMCs. CDR3 nucleotides: TGCGCCAGCAGCGCCGGACGTCCGACCCAAGGAAACACCATATATTTT. Protein sequence: CASSAGRPTQGNTIYF.